The rows below give T cell receptor beta chains drawn from one sample of a study of T cells in localized non-small cell lung cancer. Clones were sequenced by immunoSEQ multiplex PCR, and TCRdb holds only the in-frame ones, with some missing. The repertoire holds roughly 2,000 clones, with around 30% as singletons. This specimen was normal lung tissue next to the tumor, taken before any cancer treatment. The source is a woman between 35 and 70 years old with stage II squamous cell lung carcinoma. Each CDR3 is given with its conserved first and last residue. Fields, in order: D gene, V gene, J gene, clone size, CDR3 length, CDR3 DNA, CDR3 protein. D genes are given only for firm matches. The size field is filled for only some rows; it gives once, few, many or a size class.

.,TRBV6-8,TRBJ1-1,few,14,TGTGCCAGCAGTTACGAGCTTGGTTACACTGAAGCTTTCTTT,CASSYELGYTEAFF
TRBD2,TRBV19,TRBJ2-5,.,16,TGTGCCAGTAGTGGACTAGCGGGTGGAACCGTGGAGACCCAGTACTTC,CASSGLAGGTVETQYF
TRBD2,TRBV6-8,TRBJ2-7,.,15,TGTGCCAGCAGTGGTCTAGCGGGAGCCTCCTACGAGCAGTACTTC,CASSGLAGASYEQYF
TRBD1,TRBV30,TRBJ1-3,.,13,TGTGCTGCGGAATTTGAGGGGGCAAACACCATATATTTT,CAAEFEGANTIYF
.,TRBV1,TRBJ2-7,.,14,TGCGCCAGCAGCCGCGCGACGACAGGGGCCGAGCAGTACTTC,CASSRATTGAEQYF
.,TRBV9,TRBJ1-1,.,14,TGTGCCAGCAGAGTAGATTACGTGGTCACTGAAGCTTTCTTT,CASRVDYVVTEAFF
.,TRBV6-8,TRBJ2-2,few,15,TGTGCCAGCAGTTATCGCGGGCCGCTCACCGGGGAGCTGTTTTTT,CASSYRGPLTGELFF
.,TRBV11-3,TRBJ2-7,medium-sized,15,TGTGCCAGCAGCCCCCAGCTCGGGACGACTGGTGAGCAGTACTTC,CASSPQLGTTGEQYF
.,TRBV19,TRBJ2-2,.,15,TGTGCCAGTAGTATGGGGCAGGGCGCGACCGGGGAGCTGTTTTTT,CASSMGQGATGELFF
TRBD1,TRBV19,TRBJ2-1,.,15,TGTGCCAGTAGGACCGGACAGGGGGCCTACAATGAGCAGTTCTTC,CASRTGQGAYNEQFF
TRBD1,TRBV10-2,TRBJ1-5,.,14,TGCGCCAGCAGACCCGGACAGGTACGGCAGCCCCAGCATTTT,CASRPGQVRQPQHF
TRBD1,TRBV9,TRBJ2-5,few,15,TGTGCCAGCAGCGTAGGCGGGGACAGGGGACAGACCCAGTACTTC,CASSVGGDRGQTQYF
.,TRBV7-8,TRBJ1-2,few,15,TGTGCCAGCAGCCAATCACAAACTACTAACTATGGCTACACCTTC,CASSQSQTTNYGYTF
.,TRBV18,TRBJ2-5,.,13,TGTGCCAGCTCAGACTCCCTTCAAGAGACCCAGTACTTC,CASSDSLQETQYF
TRBD2,TRBV14,TRBJ2-7,once,13,TGTGCCAGCAGCCGAGGACTAGGACGCGAGCAGTACTTC,CASSRGLGREQYF
.,TRBV30,TRBJ1-1,.,12,TGTGCCCGGGGGTTTACAGACACTGAAGCTTTCTTT,CARGFTDTEAFF
.,TRBV29-1,TRBJ1-4,.,12,TGCAGCGTTGCCCAGGGAGAAGAAAAACTGTTTTTT,CSVAQGEEKLFF
.,TRBV7-6,TRBJ2-3,.,15,TGTGCCAGCAGCTTAGTGCAGGGAACCACAGATACGCAGTATTTT,CASSLVQGTTDTQYF
.,TRBV9,TRBJ2-3,.,13,TGTGCCAGCGGCCAGGGATTCCCAGATACGCAGTATTTT,CASGQGFPDTQYF
TRBD1,TRBV30,TRBJ1-5,.,12,TGTGCCGGGGGACAGGGAGGTAAGCCCCAGCATTTT,CAGGQGGKPQHF
.,TRBV6-8,TRBJ1-1,.,14,TGTGCCAGCAGTTACTTTCAATTGGCCTTTGAAGCTTTCTTT,CASSYFQLAFEAFF
.,TRBV12-5,TRBJ1-2,.,13,TGTGCCAGCGGTAATCTTATGACTTATGGCTACACCTTC,CASGNLMTYGYTF
.,TRBV11-3,TRBJ1-1,few,15,TGTGCCAGCAGCCCCGGGGAGGGTGGGTACACTGAAGCTTTCTTT,CASSPGEGGYTEAFF
.,TRBV6-8,TRBJ2-1,medium-sized,13,TGTGCCAGCACCGAGCGTAAGAACAATGAGCAGTTCTTC,CASTERKNNEQFF
.,TRBV11-3,TRBJ2-1,medium-sized,15,TGTGCCAGCACCACTCAGGGTCCCAGGTCCAATGAGCAGTTCTTC,CASTTQGPRSNEQFF
TRBD2,TRBV4-1,TRBJ2-2,.,17,TGCGCCAGCAGCCAAGTGATAGCGGGGGGGCTCACCGGGGAGCTGTTTTTT,CASSQVIAGGLTGELFF
.,TRBV15,TRBJ2-7,.,18,TGTGCCACCAGCAGAGAGTGGGGCCAGGGAGCTGCAAACTACGAGCAGTACTTC,CATSREWGQGAANYEQYF
.,TRBV6-8,TRBJ1-1,few,12,TGTGCCAGCAGCCGAGGGAACACTGAAGCTTTCTTT,CASSRGNTEAFF
TRBD1,TRBV5-1,TRBJ2-1,.,16,TGCGCCAGCAGCTTATCCGGGACAGCGATAAACAATGAGCAGTTCTTC,CASSLSGTAINNEQFF
.,TRBV11-3,TRBJ1-2,few,15,TGTGCCAGCAGCATTAAGGGACCGGAAGACTATGGCTACACCTTC,CASSIKGPEDYGYTF
.,TRBV23-1,TRBJ2-7,.,15,TGCGCCAGCAGTGACGTCCGGGACGGCCATTTGGGGCAGTACTTC,CASSDVRDGHLGQYF
TRBD2,TRBV6-8,TRBJ2-1,medium-sized,15,TGTGCCAGCAGGACCCGACTACTAGCGGAAAATGAGCAGTTCTTC,CASRTRLLAENEQFF
TRBD1,TRBV14,TRBJ1-6,few,14,TGTGCCAGCAAAAGGACAGGGGGAGATTCACCCCTCCACTTT,CASKRTGGDSPLHF
TRBD1,TRBV5-1,TRBJ1-1,.,16,TGCGCCAGCAGCTTGGCCTCCGGGACAGGGGTCCCTGAAGCTTTCTTT,CASSLASGTGVPEAFF
TRBD1,TRBV11-3,TRBJ2-2,few,14,TGTGCCAGCAGCTTGATGGACAGGGACGGGGAGCTGTTTTTT,CASSLMDRDGELFF
TRBD1,TRBV9,TRBJ1-1,.,15,TGTGCCAGCAGTGAAGAGGGACAGGGTTTAACTGAAGCTTTCTTT,CASSEEGQGLTEAFF
.,TRBV7-1,TRBJ1-3,few,15,TGTGCCAGCAGCTTATGGCAGACCTCTGGAAACACCATATATTTT,CASSLWQTSGNTIYF
TRBD1,TRBV11-3,TRBJ1-1,few,14,TGTGCCAGCAGCCCTCTACAGGGGAGGGCTGAAGCTTTCTTT,CASSPLQGRAEAFF